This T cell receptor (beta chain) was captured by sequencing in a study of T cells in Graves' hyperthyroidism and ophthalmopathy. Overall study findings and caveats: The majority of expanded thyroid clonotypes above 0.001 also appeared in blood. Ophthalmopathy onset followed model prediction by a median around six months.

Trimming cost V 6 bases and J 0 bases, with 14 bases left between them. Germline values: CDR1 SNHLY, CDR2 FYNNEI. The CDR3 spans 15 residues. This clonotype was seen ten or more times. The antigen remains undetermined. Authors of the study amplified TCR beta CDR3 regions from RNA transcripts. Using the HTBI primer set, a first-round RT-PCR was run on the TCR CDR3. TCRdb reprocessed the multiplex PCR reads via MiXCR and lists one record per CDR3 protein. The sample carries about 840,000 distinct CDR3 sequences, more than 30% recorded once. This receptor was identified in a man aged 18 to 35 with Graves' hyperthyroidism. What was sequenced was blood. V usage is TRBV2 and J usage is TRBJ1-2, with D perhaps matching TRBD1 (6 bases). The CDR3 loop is CASRILTGANYGYTF. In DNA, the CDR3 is TGTGCCAGCAGGATCCTGACAGGAGCTAACTATGGCTACACCTTC. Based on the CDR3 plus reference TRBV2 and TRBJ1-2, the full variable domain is EPEVTQTPSHQVTQMGQEVILRCVPISNHLYFYWYRQILGQKVEFLVSFYNNEISEKSEIFDDQFSVERPDGSNFTLKIRSTKLEDSAMYFCASRILTGANYGYTFGSGTRLTVV.